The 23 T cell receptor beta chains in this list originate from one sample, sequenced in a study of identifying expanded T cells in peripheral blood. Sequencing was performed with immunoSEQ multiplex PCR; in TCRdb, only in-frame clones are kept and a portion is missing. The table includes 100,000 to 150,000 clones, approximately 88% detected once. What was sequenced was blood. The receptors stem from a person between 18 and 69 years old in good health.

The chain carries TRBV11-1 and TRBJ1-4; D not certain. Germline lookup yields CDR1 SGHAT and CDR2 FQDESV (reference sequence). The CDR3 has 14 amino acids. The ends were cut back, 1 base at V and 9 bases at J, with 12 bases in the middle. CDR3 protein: CASSLVKAVKKLFF. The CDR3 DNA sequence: TGTGCCAGCAGCTTAGTTAAGGCAGTGAAAAAACTGTTTTTT.

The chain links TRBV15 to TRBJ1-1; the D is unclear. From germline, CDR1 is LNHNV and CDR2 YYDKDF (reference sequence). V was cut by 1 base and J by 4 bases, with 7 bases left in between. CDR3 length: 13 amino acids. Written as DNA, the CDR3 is TGTGCCACCAGCAGAGTGGAGGGCACTGAAGCTTTCTTT. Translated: CATSRVEGTEAFF.

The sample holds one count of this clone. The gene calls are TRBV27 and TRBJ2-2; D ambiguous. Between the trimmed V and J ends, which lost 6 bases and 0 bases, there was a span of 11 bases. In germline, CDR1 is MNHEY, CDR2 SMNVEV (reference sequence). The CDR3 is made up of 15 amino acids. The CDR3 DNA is TGTGCCAGCAGACGCGATGTTACGAACACCGGGGAGCTGTTTTTT. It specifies CASRRDVTNTGELFF.

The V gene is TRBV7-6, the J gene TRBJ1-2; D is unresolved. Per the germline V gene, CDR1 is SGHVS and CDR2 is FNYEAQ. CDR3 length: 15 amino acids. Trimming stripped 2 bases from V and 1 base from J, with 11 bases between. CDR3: CASSLSPGFNYGYTF. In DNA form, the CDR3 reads TGTGCCAGCAGCTTATCCCCGGGATTTAACTATGGCTACACCTTC. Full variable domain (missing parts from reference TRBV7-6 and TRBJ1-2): GAGVSQSPRYKVTKRGQDVALRCDPISGHVSLYWYRQALGQGPEFLTYFNYEAQQDKSGLPNDRFSAERPEGSISTLTIQRTEQRDSAMYRCASSLSPGFNYGYTFGSGTRLTVV.

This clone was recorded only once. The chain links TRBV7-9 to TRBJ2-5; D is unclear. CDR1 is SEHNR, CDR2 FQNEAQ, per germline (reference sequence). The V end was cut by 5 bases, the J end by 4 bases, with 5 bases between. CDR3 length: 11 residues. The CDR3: CASSMGETQYF. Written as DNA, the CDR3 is TGTGCCAGCAGCATGGGAGAGACCCAGTACTTC.

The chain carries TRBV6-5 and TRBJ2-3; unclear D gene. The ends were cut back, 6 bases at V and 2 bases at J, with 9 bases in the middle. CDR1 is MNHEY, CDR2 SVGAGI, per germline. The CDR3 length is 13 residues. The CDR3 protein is CASRRTTTDTQYF. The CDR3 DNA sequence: TGTGCCAGCAGAAGAACTACCACAGATACGCAGTATTTT.

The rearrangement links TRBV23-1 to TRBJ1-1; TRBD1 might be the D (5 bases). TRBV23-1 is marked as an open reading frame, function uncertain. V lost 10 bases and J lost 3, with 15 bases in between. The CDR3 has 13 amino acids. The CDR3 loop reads CANESGRDTEAFF. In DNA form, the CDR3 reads TGCGCCAACGAATCGGGCAGGGACACTGAAGCTTTCTTT.

This CDR3 reads CASSSRVTEAFF. CDR3 DNA sequence: TGTGCCAGCAGCTCCCGGGTAACTGAAGCTTTCTTT. This sequence joins TRBV13 and TRBJ1-1, with D hard to call. Germline CDR1 is PRHDT and CDR2 is FYEKMQ (reference sequence). The V end was cut by 4 bases, the J end by 5 bases, with 8 bases between. This CDR3 region has 12 residues.

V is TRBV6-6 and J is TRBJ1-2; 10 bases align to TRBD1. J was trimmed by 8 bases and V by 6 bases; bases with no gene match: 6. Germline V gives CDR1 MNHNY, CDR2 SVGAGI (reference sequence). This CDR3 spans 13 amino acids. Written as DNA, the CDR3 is TGTGCCAGCAGGGGGGGGACAGGGGTCGGCTACACCTTC. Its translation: CASRGGTGVGYTF.

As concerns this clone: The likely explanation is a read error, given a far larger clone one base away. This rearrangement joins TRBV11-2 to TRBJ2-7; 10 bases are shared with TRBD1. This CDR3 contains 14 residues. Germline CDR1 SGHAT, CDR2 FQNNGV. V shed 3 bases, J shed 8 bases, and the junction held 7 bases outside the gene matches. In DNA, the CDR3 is TGTGCCAGCAGCTTTTTGACAGGGGGCGACAAGCAGTACTTC. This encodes CASSFLTGGDKQYF.

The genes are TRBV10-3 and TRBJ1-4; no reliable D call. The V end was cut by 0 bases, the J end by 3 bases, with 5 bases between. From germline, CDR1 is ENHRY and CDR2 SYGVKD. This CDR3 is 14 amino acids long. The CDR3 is CAISESAANEKLFF. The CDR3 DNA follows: TGTGCCATCAGTGAGTCGGCAGCTAATGAAAAACTGTTTTTT.

In nucleotides, the CDR3 is TGTGCCAGCAGCTTAGTGAGTTTGGGGAGTGAAAAACTGTTTTTT. It yields the protein CASSLVSLGSEKLFF. V and J are TRBV7-9 and TRBJ1-4; D is ambiguous. CDR1 is SEHNR and CDR2 is FQNEAQ in the germline V gene (reference sequence). The CDR3 length is 15 residues. V lost 1 base and J lost 7, with 13 bases in between.

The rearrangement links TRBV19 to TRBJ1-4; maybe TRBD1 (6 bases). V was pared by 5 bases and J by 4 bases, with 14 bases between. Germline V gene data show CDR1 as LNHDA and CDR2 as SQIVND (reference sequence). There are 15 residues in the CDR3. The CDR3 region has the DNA TGTGCCAGTAGTTCCAGACAGGAGAGTAATGAAAAACTGTTTTTT. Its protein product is CASSSRQESNEKLFF.

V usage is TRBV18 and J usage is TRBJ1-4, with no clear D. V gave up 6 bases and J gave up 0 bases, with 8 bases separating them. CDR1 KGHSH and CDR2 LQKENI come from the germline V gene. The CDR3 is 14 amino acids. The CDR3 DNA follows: TGTGCCAGCTCCCTGGTTGCAACTAATGAAAAACTGTTTTTT. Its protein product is CASSLVATNEKLFF.

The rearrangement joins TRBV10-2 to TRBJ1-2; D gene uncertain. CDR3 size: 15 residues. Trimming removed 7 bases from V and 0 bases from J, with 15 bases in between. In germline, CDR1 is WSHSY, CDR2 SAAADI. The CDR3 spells CASTDGRPPNYGYTF. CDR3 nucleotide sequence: TGCGCCAGCACTGACGGCAGACCTCCTAACTATGGCTACACCTTC.

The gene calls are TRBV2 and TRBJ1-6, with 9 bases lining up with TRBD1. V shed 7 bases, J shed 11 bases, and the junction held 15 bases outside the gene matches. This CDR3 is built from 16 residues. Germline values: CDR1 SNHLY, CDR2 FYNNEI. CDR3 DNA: TGTGCCAGCACGGGACAGGGAGGTACCCTTATGGCACCCCTCCACTTT. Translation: CASTGQGGTLMAPLHF. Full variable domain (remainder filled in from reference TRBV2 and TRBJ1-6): EPEVTQTPSHQVTQMGQEVILRCVPISNHLYFYWYRQILGQKVEFLVSFYNNEISEKSEIFDDQFSVERPDGSNFTLKIRSTKLEDSAMYFCASTGQGGTLMAPLHFGNGTRLTVT.

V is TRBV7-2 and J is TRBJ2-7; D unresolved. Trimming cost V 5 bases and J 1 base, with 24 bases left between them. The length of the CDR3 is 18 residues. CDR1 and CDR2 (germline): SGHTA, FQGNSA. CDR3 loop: CASSVRTSNPIQSYEQYF. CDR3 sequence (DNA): TGTGCCAGCAGCGTCCGGACGTCCAACCCAATACAGTCCTACGAGCAGTACTTC.

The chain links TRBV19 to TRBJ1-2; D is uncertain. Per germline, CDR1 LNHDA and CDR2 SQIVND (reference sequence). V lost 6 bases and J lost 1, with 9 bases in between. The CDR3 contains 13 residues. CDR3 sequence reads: CASRRDHNYGYTF. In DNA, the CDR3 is TGTGCCAGTAGAAGGGATCATAACTATGGCTACACCTTC.

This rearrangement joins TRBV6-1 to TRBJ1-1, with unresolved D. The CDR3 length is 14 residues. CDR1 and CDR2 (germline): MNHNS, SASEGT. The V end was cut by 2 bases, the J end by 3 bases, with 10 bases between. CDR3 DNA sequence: TGTGCCAGCAGTGAACTGGGCGGGGACACTGAAGCTTTCTTT. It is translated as CASSELGGDTEAFF.

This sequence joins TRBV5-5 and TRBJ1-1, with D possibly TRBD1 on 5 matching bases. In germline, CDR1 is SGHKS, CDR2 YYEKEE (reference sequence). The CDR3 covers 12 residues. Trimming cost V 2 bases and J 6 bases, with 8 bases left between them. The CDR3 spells CASSFWGAEAFF. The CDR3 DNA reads TGTGCCAGCAGCTTTTGGGGCGCTGAAGCTTTCTTT.

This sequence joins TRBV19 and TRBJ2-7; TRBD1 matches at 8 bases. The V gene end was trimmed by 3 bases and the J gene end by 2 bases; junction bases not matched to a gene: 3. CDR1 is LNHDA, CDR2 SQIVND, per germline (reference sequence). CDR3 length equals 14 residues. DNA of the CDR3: TGTGCCAGTAGTATCCAGGACAGGGCCTACGAGCAGTACTTC. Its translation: CASSIQDRAYEQYF.

The CDR3 sequence: CASSFMDAGTRYNEQFF. DNA for the CDR3: TGCGCCAGCAGCTTCATGGACGCCGGGACTAGATACAATGAGCAGTTCTTC. The rearrangement links TRBV5-1 to TRBJ2-1; 8 positions match TRBD2. The CDR3 spans 17 residues. Germline CDR1 and CDR2: SGHRS and YFSETQ. V dropped 2 bases and J dropped 4; count of bases not matched to a gene: 11.

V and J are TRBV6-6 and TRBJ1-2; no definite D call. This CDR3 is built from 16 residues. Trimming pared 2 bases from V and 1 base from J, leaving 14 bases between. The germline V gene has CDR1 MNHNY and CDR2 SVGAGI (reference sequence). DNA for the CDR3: TGTGCCAGCAGTTACAATCTTCAAGGGAATAACTATGGCTACACCTTC. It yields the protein CASSYNLQGNNYGYTF.